This T cell receptor beta chain was sequenced in a study of OX40 agonist ivuxolimab in advanced cancers. Across the whole study: Participants could have had prior anti-PD-1, anti-PD-L1 or anti-CTLA-4 therapy, and 40% had some.

The germline V gene has CDR1 KGHSH and CDR2 LQKENI. V was cut by 2 bases and J by 0 bases, with 19 bases left in between. The CDR3 consists of 19 residues. Autoimmune disease history or systemic immunosuppression disqualified patients. To note about this clone: The antigen is not known.

Assay: immunoSEQ multiplex PCR; the TCRdb copy retains only in-frame clones and omits some. The sample holds tens of thousands of clones; about nine tenths are singletons and the top ten take about 0.32%. General study points: Some nonresponders likewise displayed low normalized T-cell clonal expansion. Some of the lowest clonal expansion was seen in partial responders at 0.1-3.0 mg/kg.

V is TRBV18 and J is TRBJ2-2; D is unclear. The sequences come from CD4+ or CD8+ T cells sorted from blood, collected in a trial of the OX40 agonist ivuxolimab. This TCR was recovered from an adult with an advanced solid tumor such as melanoma, head and neck, liver or kidney cancer. Here the CDR3 reads CASSPTKKYPDPNTGELFF. The CDR3 nucleotides read TGTGCCAGCTCACCAACGAAGAAATACCCAGACCCGAACACCGGGGAGCTGTTTTTT.